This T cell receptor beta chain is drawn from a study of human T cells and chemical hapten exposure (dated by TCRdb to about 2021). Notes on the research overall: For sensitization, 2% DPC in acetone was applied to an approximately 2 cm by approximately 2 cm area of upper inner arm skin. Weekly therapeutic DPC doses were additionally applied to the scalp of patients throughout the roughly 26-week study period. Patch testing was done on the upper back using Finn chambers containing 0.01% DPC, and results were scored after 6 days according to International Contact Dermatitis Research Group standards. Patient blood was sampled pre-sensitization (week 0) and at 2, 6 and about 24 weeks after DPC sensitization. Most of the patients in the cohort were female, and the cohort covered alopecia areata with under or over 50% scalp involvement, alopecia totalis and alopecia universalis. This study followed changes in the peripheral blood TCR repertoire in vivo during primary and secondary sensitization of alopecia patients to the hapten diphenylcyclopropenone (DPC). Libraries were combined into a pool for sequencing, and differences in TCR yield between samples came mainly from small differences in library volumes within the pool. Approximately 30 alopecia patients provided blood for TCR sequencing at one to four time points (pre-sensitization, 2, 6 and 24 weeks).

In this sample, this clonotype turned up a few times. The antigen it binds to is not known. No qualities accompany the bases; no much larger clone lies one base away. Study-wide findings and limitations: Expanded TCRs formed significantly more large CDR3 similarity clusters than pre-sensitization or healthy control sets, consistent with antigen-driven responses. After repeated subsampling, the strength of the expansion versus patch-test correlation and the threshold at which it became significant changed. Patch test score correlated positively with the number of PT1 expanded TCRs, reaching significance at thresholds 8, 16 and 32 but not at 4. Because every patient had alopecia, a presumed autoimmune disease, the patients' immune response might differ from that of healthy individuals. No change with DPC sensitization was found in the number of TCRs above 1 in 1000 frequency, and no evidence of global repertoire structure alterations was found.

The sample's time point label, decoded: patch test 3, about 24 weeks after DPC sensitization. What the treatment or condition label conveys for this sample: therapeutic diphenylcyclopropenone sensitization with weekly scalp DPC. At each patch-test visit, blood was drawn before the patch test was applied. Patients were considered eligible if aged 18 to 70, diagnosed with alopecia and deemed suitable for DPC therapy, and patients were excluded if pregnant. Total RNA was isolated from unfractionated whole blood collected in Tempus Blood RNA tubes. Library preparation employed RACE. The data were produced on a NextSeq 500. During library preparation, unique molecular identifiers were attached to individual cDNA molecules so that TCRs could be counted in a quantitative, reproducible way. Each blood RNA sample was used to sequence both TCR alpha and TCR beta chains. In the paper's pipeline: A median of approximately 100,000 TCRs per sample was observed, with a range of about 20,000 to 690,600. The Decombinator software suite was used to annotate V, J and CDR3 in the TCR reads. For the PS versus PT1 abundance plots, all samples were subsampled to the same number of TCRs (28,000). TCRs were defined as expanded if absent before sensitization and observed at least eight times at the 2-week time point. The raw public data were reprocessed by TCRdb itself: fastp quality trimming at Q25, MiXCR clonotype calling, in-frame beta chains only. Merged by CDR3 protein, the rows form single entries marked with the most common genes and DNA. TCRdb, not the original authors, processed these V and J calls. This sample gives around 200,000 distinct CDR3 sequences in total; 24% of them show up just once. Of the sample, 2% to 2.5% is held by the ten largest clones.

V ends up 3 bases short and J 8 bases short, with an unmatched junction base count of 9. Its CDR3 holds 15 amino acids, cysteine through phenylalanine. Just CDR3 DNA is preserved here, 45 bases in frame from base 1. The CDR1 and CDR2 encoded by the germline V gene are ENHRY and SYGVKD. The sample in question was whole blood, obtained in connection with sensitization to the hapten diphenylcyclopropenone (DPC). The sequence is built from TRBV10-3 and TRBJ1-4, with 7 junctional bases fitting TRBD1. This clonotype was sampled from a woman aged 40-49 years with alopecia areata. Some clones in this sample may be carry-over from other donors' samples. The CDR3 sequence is CAISENGQEWEKLFF. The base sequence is TGTGCCATCAGTGAAAACGGACAGGAATGGGAAAAACTGTTTTTT.